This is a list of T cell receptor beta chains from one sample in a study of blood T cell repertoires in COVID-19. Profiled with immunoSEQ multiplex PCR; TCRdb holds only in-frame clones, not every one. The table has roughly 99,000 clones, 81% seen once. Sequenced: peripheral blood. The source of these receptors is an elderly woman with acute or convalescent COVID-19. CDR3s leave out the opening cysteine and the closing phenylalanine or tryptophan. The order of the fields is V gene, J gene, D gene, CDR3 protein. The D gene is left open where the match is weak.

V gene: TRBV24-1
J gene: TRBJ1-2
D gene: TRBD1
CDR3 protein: ATSDSGQGYAYGYT

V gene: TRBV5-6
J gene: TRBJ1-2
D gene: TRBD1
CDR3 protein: ASSSYLQGVNYGYT

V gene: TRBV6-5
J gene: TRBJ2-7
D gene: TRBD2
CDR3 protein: ASRPGLGKYEQY

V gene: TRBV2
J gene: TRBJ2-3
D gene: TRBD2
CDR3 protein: ASRVAGRNTQY

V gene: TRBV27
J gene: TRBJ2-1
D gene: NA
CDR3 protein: ASRKKGNEQF

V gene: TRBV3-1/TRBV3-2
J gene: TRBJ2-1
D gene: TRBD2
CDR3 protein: ASSPTSGSHNEQF

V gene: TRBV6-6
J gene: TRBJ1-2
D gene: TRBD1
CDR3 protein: ASSVPGDSGYT

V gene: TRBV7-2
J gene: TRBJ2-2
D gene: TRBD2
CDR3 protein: ASSTGLAGATGELF

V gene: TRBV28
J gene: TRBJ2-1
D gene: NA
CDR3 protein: ASSVRDSRQF

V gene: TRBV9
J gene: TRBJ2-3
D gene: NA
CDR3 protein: ASSVSPGDSDTQY

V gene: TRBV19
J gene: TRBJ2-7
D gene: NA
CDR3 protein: ASSIDSRGIGARSSYEQY

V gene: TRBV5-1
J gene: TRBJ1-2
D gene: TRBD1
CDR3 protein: ASSWLLETGEGYT

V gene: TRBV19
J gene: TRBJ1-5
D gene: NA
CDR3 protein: ASSIGGRSQPQH